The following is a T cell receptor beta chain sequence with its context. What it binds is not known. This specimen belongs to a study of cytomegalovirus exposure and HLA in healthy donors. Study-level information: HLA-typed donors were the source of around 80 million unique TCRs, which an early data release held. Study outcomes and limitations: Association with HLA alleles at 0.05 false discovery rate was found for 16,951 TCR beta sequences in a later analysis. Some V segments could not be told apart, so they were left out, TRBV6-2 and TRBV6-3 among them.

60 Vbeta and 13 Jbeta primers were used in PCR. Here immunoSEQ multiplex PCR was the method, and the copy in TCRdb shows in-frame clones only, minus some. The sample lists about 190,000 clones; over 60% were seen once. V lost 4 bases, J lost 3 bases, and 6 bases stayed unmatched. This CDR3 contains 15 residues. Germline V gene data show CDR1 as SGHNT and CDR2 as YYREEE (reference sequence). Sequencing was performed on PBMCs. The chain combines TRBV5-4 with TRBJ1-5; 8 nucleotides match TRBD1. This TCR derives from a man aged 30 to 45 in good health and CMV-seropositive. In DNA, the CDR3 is TGTGCCAGCAGCCCCGGGACAGGCTCCAATCAGCCCCAGCATTTT. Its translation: CASSPGTGSNQPQHF.